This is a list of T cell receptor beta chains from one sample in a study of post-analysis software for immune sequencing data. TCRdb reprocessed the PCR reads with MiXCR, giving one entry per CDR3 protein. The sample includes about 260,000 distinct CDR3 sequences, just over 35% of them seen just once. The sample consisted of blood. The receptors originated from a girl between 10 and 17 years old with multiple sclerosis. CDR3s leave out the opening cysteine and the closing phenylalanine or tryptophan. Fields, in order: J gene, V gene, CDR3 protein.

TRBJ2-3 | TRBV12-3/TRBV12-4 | ASKRGGDTRY
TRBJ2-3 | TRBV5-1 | ASSLKLEQGGDTQY
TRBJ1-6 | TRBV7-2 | ASSLERGNTSPLH
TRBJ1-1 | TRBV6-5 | ASSYSSFLKTVTEAF
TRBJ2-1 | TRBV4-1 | ASSQEGPHNEQF
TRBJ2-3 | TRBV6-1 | ASNSGAKSDTQY
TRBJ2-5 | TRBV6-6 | ASRRGGAGETQY
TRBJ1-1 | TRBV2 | ASSLTGVATEAF
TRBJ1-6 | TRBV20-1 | SASEVVPLSSYNSPLH
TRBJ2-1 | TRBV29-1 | SVGQGGYNEQF
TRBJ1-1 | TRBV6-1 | ASSQAGVTEAF
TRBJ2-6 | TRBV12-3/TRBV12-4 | ASSRADSGANVLT
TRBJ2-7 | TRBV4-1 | ASSQSWGQSEQY
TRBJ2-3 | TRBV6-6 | ASSYRGGSFLTDTQY
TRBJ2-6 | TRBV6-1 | ASRQGSSGANVLT
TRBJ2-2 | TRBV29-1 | SVDRGAGGSTGELF
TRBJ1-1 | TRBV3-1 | ASSNQGPNTEAF
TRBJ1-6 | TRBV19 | ASSRHSTGFNSPLH
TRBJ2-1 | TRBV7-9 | ASSGPGAGEGYNEQF
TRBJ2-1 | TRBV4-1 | ASSLRLAGIKNEQF
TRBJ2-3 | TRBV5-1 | ASSSSGDRTDTQY
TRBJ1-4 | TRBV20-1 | SARAWGDAEKLF
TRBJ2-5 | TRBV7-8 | ASSLSPPGLILETQY
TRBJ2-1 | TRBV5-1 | ASSLQGANYNEQF